These 32 T cell receptor beta chains share one sample of origin, sequenced in a study of radiation and T cells in renal cell carcinoma. Time point in this sample: blood 4 weeks post-SBRT, at nephrectomy. Treatment given: 15 Gy SBRT to primary tumor, nephrectomy 4 weeks later. The repertoire was sequenced with immunoSEQ multiplex PCR; TCRdb's copy has only in-frame clones and lacks some. The sample has about 40,000 clones, around four fifths seen once. The material was blood, obtained from a patient whose treatment included radiotherapy and nephrectomy. These receptors originate from a woman in her 70s with renal cell carcinoma.

The rearrangement links TRBV5-1 to TRBJ2-1; D perhaps matches TRBD2 (6 bases). The CDR3 is 14 amino acids. V was cut by 5 bases and J by 6 bases, with 15 bases left in between. The germline V gene has CDR1 SGHRS and CDR2 YFSETQ. The CDR3 nucleotides are TGCGCCAGCAGACACGGAAGGGAGGTCAATGAGCAGTTCTTC. It yields the protein CASRHGREVNEQFF.

This chain connects TRBV2 to TRBJ2-3; D is unresolved. V was trimmed by 4 bases and J by 2 bases, leaving 7 bases between them. In germline, CDR1 is SNHLY, CDR2 FYNNEI. The CDR3 totals 13 residues. The CDR3 DNA sequence: TGTGCCAGCAGTGGTCAGATCACAGATACGCAGTATTTT. This translates into CASSGQITDTQYF.

The chain is built from TRBV16 and TRBJ2-3; TRBD1 matches at 7 bases. The CDR3 runs to 15 residues. The germline V gene encodes CDR1 KGHSY and CDR2 FQNENV. The V and J ends lost 4 bases and 1 base, in that order; junction bases with no gene match: 5. The CDR3 spells CASSPTGLRTDTQYF. Here the CDR3 DNA reads TGTGCCAGCAGCCCGACAGGGCTACGCACAGATACGCAGTATTTT.

This clone is a singleton in its sample. The chain recombines TRBV5-1 with TRBJ2-3, with 7 bases that match TRBD2. The V gene end was trimmed by 4 bases and the J gene end by 4 bases; junction bases not matched to a gene: 6. Germline V lookup: CDR1 SGHRS, CDR2 YFSETQ. The CDR3 is 14 residues long. The CDR3, as DNA: TGCGCCAGCAGCCGGGGGGAGAGTCCAGATACGCAGTATTTT. Protein sequence: CASSRGESPDTQYF. The complete variable domain, with remaining parts taken from reference TRBV5-1 and TRBJ2-3, reads KAGVTQTPRYLIKTRGQQVTLSCSPISGHRSVSWYQQTPGQGLQFLFEYFSETQRNKGNFPGRFSGRQFSNSRSEMNVSTLELGDSALYLCASSRGESPDTQYFGPGTRLTVL.

This clone occurred once. The V and J genes are TRBV25-1 and TRBJ1-2; 7 positions match TRBD1. V was pared by 6 bases and J by 14 bases, with 12 bases of the junction left unmatched. The germline CDR1 and CDR2 sequences are MGHDK and SYGVNS. The length of the CDR3 is 12 residues. This chain's CDR3 is CASSGRTGLRTF. CDR3 DNA: TGTGCCAGCAGCGGGAGGACAGGCCTGAGGACCTTC.

This clone was counted a single time. CDR3 nucleotides: TGTGCCAGCAGCTTATTGCCCCCCAATGAGCAGTTCTTC. As protein: CASSLLPPNEQFF. The chain has TRBV11-3 and TRBJ2-1; unclear D gene. Deletions cut 2 bases from V and 6 bases from J, with 8 bases between. Germline loops: CDR1 SGHNT, CDR2 YENEEA. CDR3 length equals 13 residues.

V and J are TRBV18 and TRBJ2-3; 7 positions match TRBD1. CDR1 is KGHSH and CDR2 is LQKENI in the germline V gene. Unmatched junction bases numbered 11, after V lost 6 bases and J lost 2 bases. The CDR3 covers 16 residues. The CDR3 DNA sequence: TGTGCCAGCTCCCGGGTACCAAGGGGGCACACAGATACGCAGTATTTT. It specifies CASSRVPRGHTDTQYF.

For this clone: Other DNA sequences of this sample code for an identical CDR3. The chain recombines TRBV7-9 with TRBJ2-5; D is unclear. V lost 4 bases, J lost 4 bases, and 4 bases lay in between. CDR1 is SEHNR, CDR2 FQNEAQ, per germline (reference sequence). The CDR3 totals 11 residues. The CDR3 coding sequence is TGTGCCAGCAGCTCAAGAGAGACCCAGTACTTC. It specifies CASSSRETQYF. Full variable domain (missing parts from reference TRBV7-9 and TRBJ2-5): DTGVSQNPRHKITKRGQNVTFRCDPISEHNRLYWYRQTLGQGPEFLTYFQNEAQLEKSRLLSDRFSAERPKGSFSTLEIQRTEQGDSAMYLCASSSRETQYFGPGTRLLVL.

This clone came up once. The CDR3 reads CASSEGKRTEAFF. The CDR3 DNA is TGTGCCAGCAGTGAAGGCAAACGGACTGAAGCTTTCTTT. The J gene is TRBJ1-1, the V gene TRBV2; D gene uncertain. Germline CDR1 SNHLY, CDR2 FYNNEI. V was shortened by 1 base and J by 5 bases, with 8 bases between the two germline ends. CDR3 size: 13 residues.

V gene TRBV7-9 combines with J gene TRBJ2-5, with D perhaps TRBD2 (5 bases). V was trimmed by 3 bases and J by 1 base, leaving 6 bases between them. In germline, CDR1 is SEHNR, CDR2 FQNEAQ (reference sequence). CDR3 size: 13 residues. CDR3 residues: CASSFLAQETQYF. The CDR3 coding sequence is TGTGCCAGCAGCTTTCTAGCCCAAGAGACCCAGTACTTC.

This chain connects TRBV6-1 to TRBJ1-3; 7 bases fit TRBD1. CDR1 is MNHNS, CDR2 SASEGT, per germline. The V and J ends lost 4 bases and 0 bases, in that order; junction bases with no gene match: 6. The CDR3 spans 16 residues. The chain's CDR3 is CASSGLTGNSGNTIYF. The CDR3 DNA reads TGTGCCAGCAGTGGATTGACAGGGAACTCTGGAAACACCATATATTTT.

This clone was detected only once. This sequence joins TRBV5-6 and TRBJ1-3; the D gene is possibly TRBD1 (6 bases). The germline gives CDR1 SGHDT, CDR2 YYEEEE. V lost 2 bases, J lost 0 bases, and 12 bases lay in between. The CDR3 sequence is 16 residues long. The chain's CDR3 is CASSLKGDFSGNTIYF. CDR3 coding DNA: TGTGCCAGCAGCTTAAAGGGGGATTTCTCTGGAAACACCATATATTTT.

The chain couples TRBV4-1 to TRBJ2-3; the match to TRBD2 covers 8 bases. Per the germline V gene, CDR1 is MGHRA and CDR2 is YSYEKL. Germline trimming cut 2 bases from V and 5 bases from J; bases unmatched to any gene: 3. The CDR3 extends over 14 amino acids. CDR3 in DNA: TGCGCCAGCAGCCAACTACTAGCGGAAGATACGCAGTATTTT. This gives the protein CASSQLLAEDTQYF.

This chain uses TRBV7-2 with TRBJ2-4; no clear D. The V and J ends lost 1 base and 3 bases respectively, with 10 bases between them. CDR1 is SGHTA and CDR2 is FQGNSA in the germline V gene. The CDR3 is made up of 15 amino acids. CDR3 sequence reads: CASSLGIRNKNIQYF. DNA of the CDR3: TGTGCCAGCAGCTTAGGAATCCGGAACAAAAACATTCAGTACTTC.

This chain joins TRBV7-2 and TRBJ1-4, with D tentatively TRBD1 (5 bases). This CDR3 region has 15 residues. Germline values: CDR1 SGHTA, CDR2 FQGNSA. Trimming shortened V by 7 bases and J by 0 bases, and 12 bases separated the two germline ends. CDR3 bases: TGTGCCAGCACCCCGGGGGATACAACTAATGAAAAACTGTTTTTT. This gives the protein CASTPGDTTNEKLFF. The full variable domain, rest sourced from reference TRBV7-2 and TRBJ1-4, is GAGVSQSPSNKVTEKGKDVELRCDPISGHTALYWYRQSLGQGLEFLIYFQGNSAPDKSGLPSDRFSAERTGGSVSTLTIQRTQQEDSAVYLCASTPGDTTNEKLFFGSGTQLSVL.

This clone was picked up a small number of times. This chain links TRBV14 with TRBJ2-7; TRBD2 aligns across 8 bases. The J segment lost 2 bases and the V segment lost 4 bases, leaving 4 bases of the junction unmatched. The CDR3 totals 14 residues. The germline CDR1 and CDR2 sequences are SGHDN and FVKESK. The CDR3 nucleotides are TGTGCCAGCAGCCTTAGCGGGACGGCCTACGAGCAGTACTTC. Encoded protein: CASSLSGTAYEQYF. The whole variable domain, remainder taken from reference TRBV14 and TRBJ2-7, is EAGVTQFPSHSVIEKGQTVTLRCDPISGHDNLYWYRRVMGKEIKFLLHFVKESKQDESGMPNNRFLAERTGGTYSTLKVQPAELEDSGVYFCASSLSGTAYEQYFGPGTRLTVT.

V gene TRBV5-1 combines with J gene TRBJ2-3; 9 bases match TRBD2. This CDR3 comprises 16 residues. Trimming removed 4 bases from V and 1 base from J; junction bases left unmatched: 7. Germline-derived CDR1 and CDR2 are SGHRS and YFSETQ. The CDR3: CASSPPSGDGTDTQYF. In DNA form, the CDR3 reads TGCGCCAGCAGCCCCCCTAGCGGGGATGGCACAGATACGCAGTATTTT.

This clone was seen only once. V usage is TRBV19 and J usage is TRBJ1-3; unclear D gene. The CDR3 is 16 amino acids. The V end was cut by 6 bases, the J end by 0 bases, with 15 bases between. From germline, CDR1 is LNHDA and CDR2 SQIVND (reference sequence). The CDR3 DNA follows: TGTGCCAGTAGCCCGACGGATTATCACTCTGGAAACACCATATATTTT. It yields the protein CASSPTDYHSGNTIYF.

V is TRBV6-1 and J is TRBJ2-2, with D hard to call. The CDR3 spans 16 residues. The V end was cut by 1 base, the J end by 7 bases, with 16 bases between. Germline V gene data show CDR1 as MNHNS and CDR2 as SASEGT. In DNA form, the CDR3 reads TGTGCCAGCAGTGAAGATTTTGGCAGGTCGTACGGGGAGCTGTTTTTT. It is translated as CASSEDFGRSYGELFF.

The chain carries TRBV11-2 and TRBJ1-4, with unresolved D. V was trimmed by 5 bases and J by 5 bases, leaving 12 bases between them. Germline V gives CDR1 SGHAT, CDR2 FQNNGV. The CDR3 runs 14 residues. CDR3 in amino acids: CASSPSYSNEKLFF. CDR3 coding DNA: TGTGCCAGCAGCCCCTCCTATTCAAATGAAAAACTGTTTTTT.

The chain has TRBV27 and TRBJ2-7, with 9 bases fitting TRBD2. The CDR3 length is 15 residues. The ends lost 5 bases at V and 7 bases at J; junction bases unmatched: 12. Germline V gene data show CDR1 as MNHEY and CDR2 as SMNVEV (reference sequence). CDR3 bases: TGTGCCAGCAGTATTATAGCGGGAGCTTTCCGAGAGCAGTACTTC. As protein: CASSIIAGAFREQYF.

This chain connects TRBV6-6 to TRBJ2-7, with D possibly being TRBD1 or TRBD2 (6 bases each). V lost 11 bases and J 2 bases, leaving 13 bases between the germline ends. Germline V CDR1 and CDR2: MNHNY, SVGAGI (reference sequence). The CDR3 sequence is 12 residues long. The CDR3 DNA is TGTGCCGTCCGGGGGCTCCCCTACGAGCAGTACTTC. The encoded protein is CAVRGLPYEQYF.

V usage is TRBV5-4 and J usage is TRBJ2-7; 8 bases fit TRBD2. Germline V CDR1 and CDR2: SGHNT, YYREEE (reference sequence). The junction had 2 bases not matched to a gene; V was cut back by 0 bases and J by 3 bases. The CDR3 is 14 residues long. The CDR3 DNA follows: TGTGCCAGCAGCTTGGACGGGGGGGGCTACGAGCAGTACTTC. It specifies CASSLDGGGYEQYF.

V gene TRBV19 combines with J gene TRBJ2-1; TRBD2 matches 13 bases. After removal of 7 bases from V and 6 bases from J, the junction contained 9 bases not matched to a gene. Germline V gene sequence: CDR1 LNHDA, CDR2 SQIVND (reference sequence). This CDR3 region has 16 residues. CDR3 bases: TGTGCCAGTAAAACTAGCGGGAGGGGGGGTCGCAATGAGCAGTTCTTC. Its protein product is CASKTSGRGGRNEQFF. Full variable domain (remainder filled in from reference TRBV19 and TRBJ2-1): DGGITQSPKYLFRKEGQNVTLSCEQNLNHDAMYWYRQDPGQGLRLIYYSQIVNDFQKGDIAEGYSVSREKKESFPLTVTSAQKNPTAFYLCASKTSGRGGRNEQFFGPGTRLTVL.

The chain is built from TRBV18 and TRBJ2-5; D gene uncertain. The CDR3 has 15 amino acids. V gave up 2 bases and J gave up 5 bases, with 15 bases separating them. Germline V gene lookup returns CDR1 KGHSH and CDR2 LQKENI. The CDR3 coding sequence is TGTGCCAGCTCACCAGGGTCCAGGCCCGGTGAGACCCAGTACTTC. Its protein is CASSPGSRPGETQYF.

The chain is built from TRBV6-5 and TRBJ1-5, with 9 bases aligning to TRBD1. The CDR3 runs 13 residues. V lost 6 bases, J lost 7 bases, and 4 bases stayed unmatched. CDR1 is MNHEY, CDR2 SVGAGI, per germline. DNA of the CDR3: TGTGCCAGCAGACAGGGGGCAGGACAGCCCCAGCATTTT. This codes for CASRQGAGQPQHF.

The V call is TRBV7-8, the J call TRBJ2-7; 8 bases are a match to TRBD1. V dropped 5 bases and J dropped 6; count of bases not matched to a gene: 12. Germline V lookup: CDR1 SGHVS, CDR2 FQNEAQ. The CDR3 contains 15 residues. The CDR3 is CASSVQTGVYIEQYF. CDR3 in DNA: TGTGCCAGCAGCGTACAGACAGGGGTCTATATCGAGCAGTACTTC.

This clone has only a few counts. The chain uses TRBV20-1 and TRBJ2-1; D uncertain. Germline V lookup: CDR1 DFQATT, CDR2 SNEGSKA (reference sequence). V lost 3 bases and J 13 bases, leaving 13 bases between the germline ends. CDR3 length: 11 residues. CDR3 in amino acids: CSASLAPIQFF. CDR3 coding DNA: TGCAGTGCTAGCCTCGCGCCCATACAGTTCTTC.

The chain recombines TRBV29-1 with TRBJ2-7, with D unclear. Germline V gene lookup returns CDR1 SQVTM and CDR2 ANQGSEA. Trimming left V 5 bases short and J 0 bases short, with 8 bases between. CDR3 length: 12 amino acids. The CDR3 nucleotides are TGCAGCGTTTCCCCCAGCTCCTACGAGCAGTACTTC. It codes for CSVSPSSYEQYF.

The CDR3: CASSFYQGGYGYTF. CDR3 bases: TGTGCCAGCAGCTTTTACCAGGGTGGCTATGGCTACACCTTC. The gene calls are TRBV5-6 and TRBJ1-2; D perhaps matches TRBD1 (5 bases). The CDR3 is 14 amino acids. Trimming left V 2 bases short and J 4 bases short, with 12 bases between. Germline V lookup: CDR1 SGHDT, CDR2 YYEEEE.

This clone was picked up one time. The chain links TRBV6-5 to TRBJ1-2; 9 bases are a match to TRBD1. Germline V gene lookup returns CDR1 MNHEY and CDR2 SVGAGI. The V gene end was trimmed by 6 bases and the J gene end by 4 bases; junction bases not matched to a gene: 6. The CDR3 totals 14 residues. CDR3 amino acids: CASRIQGAGYGYTF. The CDR3 nucleotides are TGTGCCAGCAGGATACAGGGGGCGGGCTATGGCTACACCTTC.

Only a few counts were recorded for this clone. The V call is TRBV30, the J call TRBJ1-1; no reliable D call. The CDR3 totals 14 residues. Germline CDR1 GTSNPN, CDR2 SVGIG (reference sequence). V was pared by 0 bases and J by 4 bases, with 12 bases between. CDR3 in amino acids: CAWSVERRFTEAFF. CDR3 nucleotide sequence: TGTGCCTGGAGTGTAGAGCGTAGATTCACTGAAGCTTTCTTT.